This T cell receptor beta chain was sequenced during a study of T-cell memory formation after mild COVID-19. TCRdb reanalysed the 5' RACE reads using MiXCR and keeps one entry per CDR3 protein. The profile shows hundreds of thousands of distinct CDR3 sequences, roughly 25% of them singletons. There are a few counts of this clonotype. Its specificity is not known. Study findings and constraints: Certain responding clones were present in pre-infection memory, suggesting participation of cross-reactive memory. Contracting clones, day 15 to 85, had balanced CD4/CD8, and later expanders favored CD4+.

The sequenced sample was PBMCs or a T cell subset sorted from them (not recorded which). The receptor was isolated from an adult woman who had mild COVID-19 (a few samples of this study predate the infection). Cell type and time point are not known.

This chain's CDR3 is CASSPLRGVDYEQYF. For the CDR3, the DNA is TGCGCCAGCAGCCCTCTCCGAGGGGTCGACTACGAGCAGTACTTC. The chain has TRBV4-1 and TRBJ2-7; the D gene could be TRBD1 or TRBD2 (5 bases each). The CDR3 contains 15 residues. The V and J ends lost 4 bases and 3 bases respectively, with 16 bases between them. The germline gives CDR1 MGHRA, CDR2 YSYEKL.